A selection of T cell receptor beta chains follows, all from one sample in a study of T cells expressing NK-cell markers. TCRdb derives one entry per CDR3 protein from the 5' RACE reads, leaving out DNA. The sample has fewer than 550,000 distinct CDR3 sequences. Sequencing was carried out using blood T cells: a sorted CD56 or NKG2C T cell subset, CD4+ or CD8+ T cells, or bulk PBMC T cells (not recorded which). The receptors derive from a woman aged 45-65 years in good health. The CDR3 runs from the conserved cysteine through the conserved F or W. The order of the fields is V gene, J gene, CDR3 protein.

v_gene: TRBV28; j_gene: TRBJ1-1; CDR3aa: CASSLWDIGGNTEAFF
v_gene: TRBV6-1; j_gene: TRBJ2-4; CDR3aa: CASSEGAGVAKNIQYF
v_gene: TRBV12-3/TRBV12-4; j_gene: TRBJ2-7; CDR3aa: CASSLRAASGRREQYF
v_gene: TRBV7-9; j_gene: TRBJ2-1; CDR3aa: CASSLALGRGRNNEQFF
v_gene: TRBV3-1; j_gene: TRBJ2-1; CDR3aa: CASSQGASGSNNEQFF
v_gene: TRBV29-1; j_gene: TRBJ2-1; CDR3aa: CSVPGLAGEQFF
v_gene: TRBV6-1; j_gene: TRBJ2-1; CDR3aa: CASSESLAGGSSYNEQFF
v_gene: TRBV5-1; j_gene: TRBJ1-1; CDR3aa: CASSGTGGMNTEAFF
v_gene: TRBV10-3; j_gene: TRBJ2-1; CDR3aa: CATRTGVISYNEQFF
v_gene: TRBV7-7; j_gene: TRBJ2-1; CDR3aa: CASSQNGLAGGGEQFF
v_gene: TRBV7-2; j_gene: TRBJ2-2; CDR3aa: CASSLGGSLRAGELFF
v_gene: TRBV12-3/TRBV12-4; j_gene: TRBJ2-5; CDR3aa: CASSPRGGRYGQETQYF
v_gene: TRBV20-1; j_gene: TRBJ2-5; CDR3aa: CSARELSGRIQETQYF
v_gene: TRBV9; j_gene: TRBJ2-3; CDR3aa: CASSVEGEINTQYF
v_gene: TRBV5-1; j_gene: TRBJ2-2; CDR3aa: CASSLTGGTTGELFF
v_gene: TRBV24-1; j_gene: TRBJ2-2; CDR3aa: CATSDRGQAGELFF
v_gene: TRBV25-1; j_gene: TRBJ2-7; CDR3aa: CASSGLAGVAEQYF
v_gene: TRBV28; j_gene: TRBJ2-7; CDR3aa: CASLRRPYEQYF
v_gene: TRBV24-1; j_gene: TRBJ2-1; CDR3aa: CATSEPRTGISEQFF
v_gene: TRBV5-1; j_gene: TRBJ2-3; CDR3aa: CASSGVAGGPRTQYF
v_gene: TRBV4-2; j_gene: TRBJ2-3; CDR3aa: CASSPSPGGTDTQYF
v_gene: TRBV25-1; j_gene: TRBJ1-5; CDR3aa: CAPKPRQGESQPQHF
v_gene: TRBV18; j_gene: TRBJ2-1; CDR3aa: CASFVGNSYNEQFF
v_gene: TRBV6-5; j_gene: TRBJ2-2; CDR3aa: CASSYRTSGYTGELFF
v_gene: TRBV30; j_gene: TRBJ1-5; CDR3aa: CAWSVQRTPYSNQPQHF
v_gene: TRBV10-3; j_gene: TRBJ2-7; CDR3aa: CAIGGTGFYEQYF
v_gene: TRBV2; j_gene: TRBJ2-1; CDR3aa: CASSRDGNNEQFF
v_gene: TRBV7-9; j_gene: TRBJ2-3; CDR3aa: CASSHRAGLSTDTQYF
v_gene: TRBV15; j_gene: TRBJ2-5; CDR3aa: CATSLGPDPGQETQYF
v_gene: TRBV20-1; j_gene: TRBJ2-3; CDR3aa: CSVEGGSDTQYF
v_gene: TRBV7-9; j_gene: TRBJ2-2; CDR3aa: CASIHLAANTGELFF
v_gene: TRBV4-1; j_gene: TRBJ2-2; CDR3aa: CASSREVWWELFF
v_gene: TRBV4-1; j_gene: TRBJ2-3; CDR3aa: CASSQRMVGRDTQYF
v_gene: TRBV5-1; j_gene: TRBJ2-3; CDR3aa: CASSSRTTGRTDTQYF
v_gene: TRBV5-1; j_gene: TRBJ1-6; CDR3aa: CASSLEPTRGSPLHF
v_gene: TRBV5-5; j_gene: TRBJ2-3; CDR3aa: CASSRYGTTHTDTQYF
v_gene: TRBV3-1; j_gene: TRBJ2-1; CDR3aa: CASSHLGQGHFF
v_gene: TRBV6-5; j_gene: TRBJ2-1; CDR3aa: CASSLLGGAGYSSYNEQFF
v_gene: TRBV9; j_gene: TRBJ2-5; CDR3aa: CASSGALGETQYF
v_gene: TRBV29-1; j_gene: TRBJ2-5; CDR3aa: CSVPAGGGTQYF
v_gene: TRBV4-2; j_gene: TRBJ2-5; CDR3aa: CAGGPKSKTQYF
v_gene: TRBV11-2; j_gene: TRBJ2-1; CDR3aa: CASSLEELEQFF
v_gene: TRBV5-5; j_gene: TRBJ2-7; CDR3aa: CASSRRLAATYEQYF
v_gene: TRBV28; j_gene: TRBJ2-5; CDR3aa: CAALGRAQTQYF
v_gene: TRBV29-1; j_gene: TRBJ2-1; CDR3aa: CSVERSAHNEQFF